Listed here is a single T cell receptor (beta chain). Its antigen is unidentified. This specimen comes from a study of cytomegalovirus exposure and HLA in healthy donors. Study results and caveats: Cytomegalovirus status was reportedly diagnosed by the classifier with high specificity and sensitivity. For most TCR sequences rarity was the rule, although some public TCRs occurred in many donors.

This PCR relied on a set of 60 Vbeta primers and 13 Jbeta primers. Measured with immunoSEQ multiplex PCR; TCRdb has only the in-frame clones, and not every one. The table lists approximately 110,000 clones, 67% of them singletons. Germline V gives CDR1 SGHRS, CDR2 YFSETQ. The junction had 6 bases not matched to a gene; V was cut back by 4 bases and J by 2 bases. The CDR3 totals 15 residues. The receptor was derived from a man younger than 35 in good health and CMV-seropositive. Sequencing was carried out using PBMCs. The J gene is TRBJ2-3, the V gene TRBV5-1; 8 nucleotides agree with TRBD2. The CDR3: CASSPIGGATDTQYF. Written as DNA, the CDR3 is TGCGCCAGCAGCCCAATCGGGGGGGCCACAGATACGCAGTATTTT.